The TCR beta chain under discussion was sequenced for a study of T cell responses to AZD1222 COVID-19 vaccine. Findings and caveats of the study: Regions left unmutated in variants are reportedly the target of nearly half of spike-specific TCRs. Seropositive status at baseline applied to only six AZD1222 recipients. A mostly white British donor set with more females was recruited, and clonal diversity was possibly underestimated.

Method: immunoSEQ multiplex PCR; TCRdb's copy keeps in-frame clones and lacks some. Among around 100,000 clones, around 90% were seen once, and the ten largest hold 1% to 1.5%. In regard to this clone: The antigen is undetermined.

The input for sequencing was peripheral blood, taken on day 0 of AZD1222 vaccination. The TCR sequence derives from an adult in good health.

The DNA of the CDR3 is TGTGCCAGCAGTCCAAAGAGCTCTGGGGCCAACGTCCTGACTTTC. Its protein is CASSPKSSGANVLTF. This sequence joins TRBV4-2 and TRBJ2-6, with unresolved D. The CDR3 runs 15 residues. Germline lookup yields CDR1 LGHNA and CDR2 YNFKEQ. V lost 6 bases and J lost 0, with 9 bases in between.